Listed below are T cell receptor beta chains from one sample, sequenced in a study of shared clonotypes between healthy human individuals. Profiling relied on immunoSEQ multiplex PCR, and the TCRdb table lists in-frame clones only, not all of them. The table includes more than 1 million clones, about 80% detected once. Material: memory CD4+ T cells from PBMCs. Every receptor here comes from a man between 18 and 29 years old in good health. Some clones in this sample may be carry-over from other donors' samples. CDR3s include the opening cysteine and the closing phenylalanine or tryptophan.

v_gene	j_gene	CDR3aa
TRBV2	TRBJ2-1	CASSPLGLLGLAGDRNEQFF
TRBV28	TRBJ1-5	CASSTDGYSNQPQHF
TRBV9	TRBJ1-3	CASSPGGGTGNTIYF
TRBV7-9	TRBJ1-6	CASSPGDSYNSPLHF
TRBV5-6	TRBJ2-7	CASSLGGGYEQYF
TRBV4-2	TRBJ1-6	CASSQDWDRGGSPLHF
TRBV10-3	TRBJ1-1	CAISEVNTEAFF
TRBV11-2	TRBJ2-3	CASSIRTGGPDTQYF
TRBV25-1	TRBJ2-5	CASSEYTEETQYF
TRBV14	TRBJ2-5	CASSQPPPWTQYF
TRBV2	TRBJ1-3	CASSEIFGQGLGNTIYF
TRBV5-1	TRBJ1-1	CASSATGQNTEAFF
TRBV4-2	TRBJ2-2	CASSHRGTSGLNTGELFF
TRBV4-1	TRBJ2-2	CASSHRTSGPNTGELFF
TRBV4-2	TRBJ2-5	CASSQVGEGGETQYF
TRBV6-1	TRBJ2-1	CASSTLGTGVMEQFF
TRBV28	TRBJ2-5	CASRTTQGAGETQYF
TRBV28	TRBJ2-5	CASSAYMGLNKETQYF
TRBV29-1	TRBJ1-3	CSVETGARNTIYF
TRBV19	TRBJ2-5	CASSKTSGAMSETQYF
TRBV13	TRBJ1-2	CASSLEGDLYGYTF
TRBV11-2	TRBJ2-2	CASSLDLGWLFF
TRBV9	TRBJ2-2	CASSVLFETGELFF
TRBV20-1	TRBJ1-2	CSASPVEGYTF
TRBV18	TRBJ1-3	CASSRTGGETTGNTIYF
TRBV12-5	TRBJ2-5	CASGPSRQTQYF
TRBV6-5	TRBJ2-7	CASSSSTLASYEQYF
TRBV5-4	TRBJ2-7	CASSRTSGTYEQYF
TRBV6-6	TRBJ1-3	CASTRGDTIYF
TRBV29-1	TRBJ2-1	CSVGFLGERVFEQFF
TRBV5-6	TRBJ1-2	CASSLRGVNYGYTF